This T cell receptor (beta chain) came from a study of OX40 agonist ivuxolimab in advanced cancers. Overall study results and limits: Relatively little clonal expansion, among the lowest observed, appeared in partial responders at 0.1-3.0 mg/kg.

A note on this clone: Its matching antigen is unknown.

Here immunoSEQ multiplex PCR was the method, and the copy in TCRdb shows in-frame clones only, minus some. The data contain approximately 69,000 clones, over 80% of them singletons. Trimming took off 6 bases at V and 0 bases at J, with 12 bases between the two ends. This CDR3 spans 15 amino acids. CDR1 and CDR2 (germline): MNHNS, SASEGT. The rearrangement uses TRBV6-1 and TRBJ2-1; D is ambiguous. The material sequenced was CD4+ or CD8+ T cells sorted from blood, taken in a trial of the OX40 agonist ivuxolimab. The source of this sequence is an adult with an advanced solid tumor such as melanoma, head and neck, liver or kidney cancer. The CDR3 reads CASSETYISYNEQFF. The CDR3 nucleotides are TGTGCCAGCAGCGAGACCTATATCTCCTACAATGAGCAGTTCTTC.